These 20 T cell receptor beta chains originate from one sample sequenced in a study of identical twins. Each CDR3 protein is one row after TCRdb ran MiXCR on the 5' RACE reads. In the table there are 1.5 million to 2 million distinct CDR3 sequences, 25% to 35% of which are singletons. Sequencing was carried out using cord blood. These receptors were obtained from a newborn girl in good health.

This clonotype has a single count. J is TRBJ2-7 and V is TRBV21-1; the DNA was not compared with TRBD2, the D call given in the table. TRBV21-1 is annotated as a pseudogene. This CDR3 region has 18 residues. CDR3 sequence: CAGSIVGLAGSLFHEQYF. CDR3 nucleotide sequence: TGTGCCGGCAGCATCGTGGGACTAGCGGGGTCCCTCTTCCACGAGCAGTACTTC.

The gene calls are TRBV7-6 and TRBJ2-1; TRBD1 matches 9 bases. J was trimmed by 6 bases and V by 2 bases; bases with no gene match: 5. The germline V gene has CDR1 SGHVS and CDR2 FNYEAQ. There are 15 residues in the CDR3. The CDR3: CASSLIDRGSNEQFF. The DNA for the CDR3 is TGTGCCAGCAGCTTAATAGACAGGGGGAGCAATGAGCAGTTCTTC. Full variable domain (missing parts from reference TRBV7-6 and TRBJ2-1): GAGVSQSPRYKVTKRGQDVALRCDPISGHVSLYWYRQALGQGPEFLTYFNYEAQQDKSGLPNDRFSAERPEGSISTLTIQRTEQRDSAMYRCASSLIDRGSNEQFFGPGTRLTVL.

This clonotype was picked up many times. The chain recombines TRBV5-1 with TRBJ2-5; 13 nucleotides match TRBD2. V lost 3 bases to trimming and J lost 2 bases; unmatched junction nucleotides: 1. The CDR3 extends over 15 amino acids. CDR1 and CDR2 (germline): SGHRS, YFSETQ. The CDR3 DNA is TGCGCCAGCAGCTGGGGACTAGCGGGACAAGAGACCCAGTACTTC. It encodes CASSWGLAGQETQYF.

The chain has TRBV12-3 or TRBV12-4 and TRBJ2-1; 7 bases agree with TRBD2. Trimming cost V 2 bases and J 8 bases; bases outside gene matches: 9. This CDR3 is built from 15 residues. CDR3 DNA: TGTGCCAGCAGTTTACGAACGGGGGGTGATGATGAGCAGTTCTTC. This encodes CASSLRTGGDDEQFF.

This clonotype was observed a handful of times. This chain connects TRBV14 to TRBJ2-1; 12 bases are a match to TRBD2. The length of the CDR3 is 20 residues. The V gene's germline CDR1 is SGHDN and CDR2 FVKESK. V lost 1 base and J lost 1; bases outside the gene matches: 11. The CDR3 here is CASSQGTSTSGSLSYNEQFF. The CDR3, as DNA: TGTGCCAGCAGCCAAGGGACCTCGACTAGCGGGAGTCTATCCTACAATGAGCAGTTCTTC.

This clonotype was counted only a few times. The chain uses TRBV14 and TRBJ1-2; D remains ambiguous. V was pared by 3 bases and J by 3 bases, with 8 bases between. The CDR3 is 13 residues long. CDR1 SGHDN and CDR2 FVKESK come from the germline V gene. The CDR3 sequence: CASSQNPYYGYTF. CDR3 DNA sequence: TGTGCCAGCAGCCAGAACCCGTACTATGGCTACACCTTC.

This clonotype was detected only a few times. V gene TRBV3-1 combines with J gene TRBJ2-5; 7 nucleotides line up with TRBD2. Germline trimming cut 4 bases from V and 5 bases from J; bases unmatched to any gene: 10. The CDR3 is 15 amino acids. Germline V lookup: CDR1 LGHDT, CDR2 YNNKEL (reference sequence). The CDR3 bases are TGTGCCAGCAGCCGGGATCTTAAGGGAGGGGAGACCCAGTACTTC. It yields the protein CASSRDLKGGETQYF.

The chain combines TRBV10-2 with TRBJ1-2; TRBD1 matches 9 bases. Germline-derived CDR1 and CDR2 are WSHSY and SAAADI. After removal of 7 bases from V and 8 bases from J, the junction contained 5 bases not matched to a gene. This CDR3 is 12 amino acids long. The CDR3: CASTRTGVGYTF. The DNA for the CDR3 is TGCGCCAGCACCCGGACAGGGGTCGGCTACACCTTC.

The table lists this clonotype with a few counts. The chain links TRBV4-1 to TRBJ2-7; TRBD2 matches 10 bases. There are 17 residues in the CDR3. The V segment lost 4 bases and the J segment 0 bases; nucleotides outside the gene matches: 9. Germline loops: CDR1 MGHRA, CDR2 YSYEKL. CDR3 in amino acids: CASSRSSSGGPSYEQYF. For the CDR3, the DNA is TGCGCCAGCAGCCGCTCATCTAGCGGGGGTCCCTCCTACGAGCAGTACTTC.

This clonotype has just a few counts. This chain links TRBV9 with TRBJ2-7, with 9 positions matching TRBD1. The CDR3 is 14 amino acids. Germline loops: CDR1 SGDLS, CDR2 YYNGEE. The trim removed 1 base at V and 4 bases at J, leaving 3 bases unmatched. The CDR3 bases are TGTGCCAGCAGCGTACGGGACAGGGCATACGAGCAGTACTTC. Protein product: CASSVRDRAYEQYF.

The chain links TRBV28 to TRBJ2-5; tentatively, D is TRBD1 (6 bases). The assigned J gene may be wrong: the sequence end matches TRBJ2-7 better. Germline CDR1 MDHEN, CDR2 SYDVKM. CDR3 length: 13 amino acids. CDR3 amino acids: CASSFSTGSEQYF. CDR3 bases: TGTGCCAGCAGTTTCTCGACAGGCTCCGAGCAGTACTTC.

The CDR3 region is CASSENGVANYGYTF. CDR3 DNA: TGTGCCAGCAGTGAAAACGGGGTTGCTAACTATGGCTACACCTTC. The J gene is TRBJ1-2, the V gene TRBV6-1, with D unclear. This CDR3 is 15 amino acids long. V lost 2 bases, J lost 0 bases, and 10 bases lay in between. Germline V lookup: CDR1 MNHNS, CDR2 SASEGT.

The V gene is TRBV13, the J gene TRBJ2-3; TRBD2 matches 8 bases. CDR1 PRHDT and CDR2 FYEKMQ come from the germline V gene (reference sequence). With V trimmed by 7 bases and J by 8 bases, 20 bases remained unmatched. CDR3 length equals 17 residues. DNA of the CDR3: TGTGCCAGCAACACCTGGATCTCGAGCGGGAGTCGGCGTACGCAGTATTTT. Protein product: CASNTWISSGSRRTQYF.

The V call is TRBV28, the J call TRBJ1-5; D unresolved. V was cut by 7 bases and J by 1 base, with 14 bases left in between. The CDR3 is 15 residues long. The germline CDR1 and CDR2 sequences are MDHEN and SYDVKM. The CDR3 coding sequence is TGTGCCAGCACCATTCCGGGTACGAGCAATCAGCCCCAGCATTTT. It encodes CASTIPGTSNQPQHF.

This clonotype was counted between two and nine times. The J gene is TRBJ1-6, the V gene TRBV20-1; D is undetermined. V dropped 6 bases and J dropped 0 bases, with 9 bases sitting between them. The CDR3 totals 14 residues. CDR1 and CDR2 from the germline V gene are DFQATT and SNEGSKA (reference sequence). The CDR3 DNA sequence: TGCAGTGCAGACGGGAGCTCCTATAATTCACCCCTCCACTTT. Amino acid sequence: CSADGSSYNSPLHF.

The J gene is TRBJ1-5, the V gene TRBV20-1; D not certain. Germline V gene sequence: CDR1 DFQATT, CDR2 SNEGSKA (reference sequence). The CDR3 is 14 residues long. Deletions cut 6 bases from V and 6 bases from J, with 18 bases between. The CDR3 reads CSAHFIAEGQPQHF. CDR3 DNA sequence: TGCAGTGCCCACTTCATAGCAGAGGGTCAGCCCCAGCATTTT.

The CDR3 here is CSARGTSGRYYQETQYF. CDR3 bases: TGCAGTGCTAGGGGGACTAGCGGGAGGTACTACCAAGAGACCCAGTACTTC. The chain links TRBV20-1 to TRBJ2-5; TRBD2 agrees at 15 bases. Trimming removed 3 bases from V and 0 bases from J; junction bases left unmatched: 5. The CDR3 spans 17 residues. From germline, CDR1 is DFQATT and CDR2 SNEGSKA (reference sequence).

This clonotype occurred a few times. The rearrangement uses TRBV20-1 and TRBJ2-5; D is undetermined. This CDR3 is built from 16 residues. V was shortened by 5 bases and J by 0 bases, with 19 bases between the two germline ends. Germline CDR1 reads DFQATT; CDR2 reads SNEGSKA (reference sequence). CDR3: CSARPGRRAYQETQYF. CDR3 sequence (DNA): TGCAGTGCTCGCCCCGGCCGGAGAGCTTACCAAGAGACCCAGTACTTC.

This clonotype was seen at least ten times. The gene calls are TRBV28 and TRBJ2-4; D gene uncertain. From germline, CDR1 is MDHEN and CDR2 SYDVKM. With 5 bases removed from V and 9 bases from J, the gap between germline ends came to 14 bases. The CDR3 is 13 residues long. The CDR3 here is CASSLNSGPIQYF. The CDR3 region has the DNA TGTGCCAGCAGTCTAAACAGTGGGCCCATTCAGTACTTC. The entire variable domain, with the rest obtained from reference TRBV28 and TRBJ2-4, is as follows: DVKVTQSSRYLVKRTGEKVFLECVQDMDHENMFWYRQDPGLGLRLIYFSYDVKMKEKGDIPEGYSVSREKKERFSLILESASTNQTSMYLCASSLNSGPIQYFGAGTRLSVL.

This clonotype was picked up a small number of times. CDR3 sequence: CASTLGRRRGNYGYTF. CDR3 nucleotides: TGTGCCAGCACGTTAGGGAGGAGGAGGGGCAACTATGGCTACACCTTC. The gene calls are TRBV7-2 and TRBJ1-2, with a possible D match to TRBD1 (5 bases). Germline CDR1 and CDR2: SGHTA and FQGNSA. V was clipped by 7 bases and J by 2 bases, with 20 bases between them. The CDR3 covers 16 residues.